The present TCR beta chain was sequenced within a study of blood T cell repertoires in COVID-19 (dated by TCRdb to 2018 to 2021). Notes on the research overall: The collaborator samples originated in the United States, Italy and Spain and spanned the acute and convalescent phases of COVID-19. The repertoires were released in a freely available public database intended as a resource for research on the immune response to SARS-CoV-2. Where available, HLA class I and class II types were obtained from metadata supplied by the sample provider rather than from assay-based typing. Deeply sampled blood TCRbeta repertoires from subjects exposed to, actively infected with, or recovered from COVID-19 were included in the dataset. The prospective study material was composed of cDNA or gDNA derived from T cells, B-cell-depleted T cells, or PBMCs. The samples were drawn from two sources: the first 160 participants of the ongoing ImmuneRACE study, and fewer than 1,500 subjects contributed by 6 global collaborators. The sample metadata nearly always contained a de-identified subject ID, COVID-19 status, age in years and sex.

TCRbeta CDR3 regions were amplified from genomic DNA by means of the immunoSEQ Assay, a bias-controlled multiplex PCR. Regarding the original processing steps: Within the assay, amplification of reference gene primers was used to estimate how many nucleated cells each sample contained. Sequence reads were collapsed and filtered to measure the absolute abundance of every unique TCRbeta CDR3 rearrangement. For each sample, productive Simpson clonality was calculated as the square root of Simpson's diversity index over productive rearrangements. Drawn from immuneACCESS, this table holds only the in-frame rearrangements with V and J called that TCRdb kept. Clones are partly lost; checked studies trace under half to an unresolved V gene and leave the rest unexplained. D and trimming were read from the DNA, whereas the V and J calls and clone size are those reported in that table. Present in this sample are over 600,000 clones, over 80% of which were seen just once. The ten largest clones capture 0.2% to 0.3% of the sample.

The collaborating institutions used their own protocols to collect whole blood in K2EDTA tubes. For TCRbeta analysis, collaborator samples were shipped as frozen whole blood, as isolated PBMCs, or as DNA extracted from either sample type. A note on this clone: Its target antigen remains unknown. No qualities accompany the bases; no much larger clone lies one base away.

V is pared back by 2 bases and J by 9 bases, with 8 bases lying between the germline termini. CDR1 LGHNA and CDR2 YSLEER were looked up in the germline V gene. Measured from the cysteine to the phenylalanine, the CDR3 is 13 residues long. Just CDR3 DNA is preserved here, 39 bases in frame from base 1. Overall study results and their limits: How much clinical and demographic metadata was included differed by source and by participant, and the metadata was provided uncurated.

The source of this sequence is a woman aged 18 to 35 with acute or convalescent COVID-19. The chain uses TRBV4-3 and TRBJ1-6; the D gene is perhaps TRBD1, from 5 matching bases. Specimen: peripheral blood. The CDR3 loop reads CASSQSRGSPLHF. The base sequence is TGCGCCAGCAGCCAAAGTAGGGGTTCACCCCTCCACTTT.